Listed below are T cell receptor beta chains from one sample, sequenced in a study of blood T cell repertoires in COVID-19. Generated by immunoSEQ multiplex PCR, the TCRdb table keeps only in-frame clones and is missing some. The data contain 150,000 or so clones, about 86% of them singletons. The sample comprised peripheral blood. The receptors originated from a man aged 45-65 years with active or convalescent COVID-19. The CDR3 runs from the conserved cysteine through the conserved F or W. The D gene is left open where the match is weak. A row's size may be missing; if present it is once, few, many or a size class.

V gene: TRBV20-1; clone size: NA; D gene: NA; J gene: TRBJ2-1; CDR3 protein: CSASRLSSYNEQFF; CDR3 DNA: TGCAGTGCTAGTAGACTAAGCTCCTACAATGAGCAGTTCTTC
V gene: TRBV9; clone size: NA; D gene: NA; J gene: TRBJ2-3; CDR3 protein: CASSDRDTDTQYF; CDR3 DNA: TGTGCCAGCAGCGACCGGGACACAGATACGCAGTATTTT
V gene: TRBV7-2; clone size: NA; D gene: NA; J gene: TRBJ1-1; CDR3 protein: CASSQVRTGHDEAFF; CDR3 DNA: TGTGCCAGCAGCCAGGTCAGGACGGGACACGATGAAGCTTTCTTT
V gene: TRBV11-3; clone size: NA; D gene: NA; J gene: TRBJ2-4; CDR3 protein: CASSLSVSIAKNIQYF; CDR3 DNA: TGTGCCAGCAGCCTTAGTGTTTCGATAGCCAAAAACATTCAGTACTTC
V gene: TRBV5-4; clone size: NA; D gene: NA; J gene: TRBJ2-1; CDR3 protein: CASSLDAGNYNEQFF; CDR3 DNA: TGTGCCAGCAGCTTAGACGCGGGTAACTACAATGAGCAGTTCTTC
V gene: TRBV27; clone size: NA; D gene: NA; J gene: TRBJ1-5; CDR3 protein: CASSLGTGSGPQHF; CDR3 DNA: TGTGCCAGCAGTTTAGGAACAGGGAGCGGGCCCCAGCATTTT
V gene: TRBV9; clone size: NA; D gene: TRBD1; J gene: TRBJ2-7; CDR3 protein: CASSGTGNTYEQYF; CDR3 DNA: TGTGCCAGCAGCGGGACAGGGAATACCTACGAGCAGTACTTC
V gene: TRBV11-2; clone size: NA; D gene: TRBD2; J gene: TRBJ2-3; CDR3 protein: CASSPTTSGGEDTQYF; CDR3 DNA: TGTGCCAGCAGCCCAACAACTAGCGGGGGGGAGGATACGCAGTATTTT
V gene: TRBV4-2; clone size: few; D gene: NA; J gene: TRBJ2-7; CDR3 protein: CASSQSGRGYEQYF; CDR3 DNA: TGTGCCAGCAGCCAAAGTGGGAGGGGGTACGAGCAGTACTTC
V gene: TRBV5-1; clone size: NA; D gene: TRBD2; J gene: TRBJ2-2; CDR3 protein: CASSLESGGITGELFF; CDR3 DNA: TGCGCCAGCAGCTTGGAGAGCGGGGGTATAACCGGGGAGCTGTTTTTT
V gene: TRBV2; clone size: NA; D gene: NA; J gene: TRBJ1-2; CDR3 protein: CASSEGQPNYGYTF; CDR3 DNA: TGTGCCAGCAGTGAAGGACAGCCGAACTATGGCTACACCTTC
V gene: TRBV6-2/TRBV6-3; clone size: NA; D gene: NA; J gene: TRBJ2-5; CDR3 protein: CASSPLSGTQYF; CDR3 DNA: TGTGCCAGCAGTCCCTTAAGCGGGACCCAGTACTTC
V gene: TRBV29-1; clone size: NA; D gene: NA; J gene: TRBJ2-7; CDR3 protein: CSAAGAYEQYF; CDR3 DNA: TGCAGCGCCGCGGGGGCTTACGAGCAGTACTTC
V gene: TRBV13; clone size: NA; D gene: NA; J gene: TRBJ2-5; CDR3 protein: CASSLAWYGGEETQYF; CDR3 DNA: TGTGCCAGCAGCTTAGCCTGGTACGGGGGAGAAGAGACCCAGTACTTC
V gene: TRBV18; clone size: NA; D gene: NA; J gene: TRBJ1-1; CDR3 protein: CASSPQGEGGTEAFF; CDR3 DNA: TGTGCCAGCTCACCACAGGGGGAGGGTGGCACTGAAGCTTTCTTT
V gene: TRBV5-8; clone size: NA; D gene: TRBD2; J gene: TRBJ2-3; CDR3 protein: CASRRSGLPPKDTQYF; CDR3 DNA: TGTGCCAGCAGGCGTAGCGGGCTCCCTCCTAAGGATACGCAGTATTTT
V gene: TRBV5-8; clone size: NA; D gene: TRBD1; J gene: TRBJ2-7; CDR3 protein: CASSGTGTGGEQYF; CDR3 DNA: TGTGCCAGCAGCGGAACCGGGACAGGGGGCGAGCAGTACTTC
V gene: TRBV5-1; clone size: NA; D gene: TRBD2; J gene: TRBJ2-3; CDR3 protein: CASSLGAGGTDTQYF; CDR3 DNA: TGCGCCAGCAGCTTGGGAGCGGGGGGCACAGATACGCAGTATTTT
V gene: TRBV9; clone size: NA; D gene: NA; J gene: TRBJ2-3; CDR3 protein: CASSPRGGGHTDTQYF; CDR3 DNA: TGTGCCAGCAGCCCCCGAGGGGGGGGGCACACAGATACGCAGTATTTT
V gene: TRBV3-1/TRBV3-2; clone size: NA; D gene: NA; J gene: TRBJ1-6; CDR3 protein: CASSQLRNSPLHF; CDR3 DNA: TGTGCCAGCAGCCAACTCAGGAATTCACCCCTCCACTTT
V gene: TRBV19; clone size: NA; D gene: NA; J gene: TRBJ1-2; CDR3 protein: CASAVGRGNYGYTF; CDR3 DNA: TGTGCCAGTGCCGTAGGGAGGGGCAACTATGGCTACACCTTC
V gene: TRBV11-3; clone size: NA; D gene: NA; J gene: TRBJ2-1; CDR3 protein: CASSLDRGGLTYNEQFF; CDR3 DNA: TGTGCCAGCAGCTTAGATCGTGGGGGCCTTACCTACAATGAGCAGTTCTTC
V gene: TRBV19; clone size: NA; D gene: TRBD1; J gene: TRBJ1-4; CDR3 protein: CASSTPTGVSNEKLFF; CDR3 DNA: TGTGCCAGTAGTACCCCGACAGGGGTTTCTAATGAAAAACTGTTTTTT
V gene: TRBV6-6; clone size: NA; D gene: TRBD2; J gene: TRBJ2-2; CDR3 protein: CASSLTGGPSVGELFF; CDR3 DNA: TGTGCCAGCAGTCTGACGGGGGGGCCGAGTGTCGGGGAGCTGTTTTTT
V gene: TRBV29-1; clone size: NA; D gene: TRBD1; J gene: TRBJ1-2; CDR3 protein: CSASTSGTGKNYGYTF; CDR3 DNA: TGCAGCGCCTCAACGTCCGGGACAGGGAAGAACTATGGCTACACCTTC
V gene: TRBV29-1; clone size: NA; D gene: NA; J gene: TRBJ1-2; CDR3 protein: CSVATAGFSGYTF; CDR3 DNA: TGCAGCGTTGCCACAGCAGGGTTTTCTGGCTACACCTTC
V gene: TRBV5-4; clone size: few; D gene: NA; J gene: TRBJ2-2; CDR3 protein: CASSLEGLTGELFF; CDR3 DNA: TGTGCCAGCAGCTTGGAGGGGCTAACCGGGGAGCTGTTTTTT
V gene: TRBV28; clone size: NA; D gene: NA; J gene: TRBJ1-6; CDR3 protein: CASQKGGLSLHF; CDR3 DNA: TGTGCCAGCCAAAAGGGAGGCCTGAGTCTCCACTTT
V gene: TRBV12-3/TRBV12-4; clone size: NA; D gene: NA; J gene: TRBJ1-2; CDR3 protein: CASGASYGYTF; CDR3 DNA: TGTGCCAGCGGGGCGTCCTATGGCTACACCTTC
V gene: TRBV7-2; clone size: NA; D gene: NA; J gene: TRBJ1-2; CDR3 protein: CASSLQGHTTYGYTF; CDR3 DNA: TGTGCCAGCAGTTTACAGGGACATACCACCTATGGCTACACCTTC
V gene: TRBV19; clone size: once; D gene: TRBD1; J gene: TRBJ2-2; CDR3 protein: CASSTTGASGELFF; CDR3 DNA: TGTGCCAGTAGTACAACAGGGGCATCCGGGGAGCTGTTTTTT
V gene: TRBV6-5; clone size: NA; D gene: NA; J gene: TRBJ1-2; CDR3 protein: CASATGWSYGYTF; CDR3 DNA: TGTGCCAGTGCAACAGGATGGAGCTATGGCTACACCTTC
V gene: TRBV9; clone size: NA; D gene: TRBD2; J gene: TRBJ2-5; CDR3 protein: CASSAGTSGQETQYF; CDR3 DNA: TGTGCCAGCAGCGCAGGGACTAGCGGGCAAGAGACCCAGTACTTC
V gene: TRBV18; clone size: NA; D gene: NA; J gene: TRBJ1-3; CDR3 protein: CASSQVRTGSSGNTIYF; CDR3 DNA: TGTGCCAGCTCACAAGTCCGGACGGGGAGCTCTGGAAACACCATATATTTT
V gene: TRBV7-8; clone size: few; D gene: NA; J gene: TRBJ1-6; CDR3 protein: CASSLSPRNSPLHF; CDR3 DNA: TGTGCCAGCAGCTTATCCCCCCGTAATTCACCCCTCCACTTT